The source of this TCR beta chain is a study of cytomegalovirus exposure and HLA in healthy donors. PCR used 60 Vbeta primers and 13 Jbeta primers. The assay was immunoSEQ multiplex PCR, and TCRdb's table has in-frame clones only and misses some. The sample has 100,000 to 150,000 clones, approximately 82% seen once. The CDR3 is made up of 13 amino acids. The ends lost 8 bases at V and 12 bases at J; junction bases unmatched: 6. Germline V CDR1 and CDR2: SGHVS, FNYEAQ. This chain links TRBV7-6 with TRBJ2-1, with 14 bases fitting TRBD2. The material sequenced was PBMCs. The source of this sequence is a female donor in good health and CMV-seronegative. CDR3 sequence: CASATSGRERQFF. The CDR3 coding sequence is TGTGCCAGCGCGACTAGCGGGAGGGAGAGGCAGTTCTTC.